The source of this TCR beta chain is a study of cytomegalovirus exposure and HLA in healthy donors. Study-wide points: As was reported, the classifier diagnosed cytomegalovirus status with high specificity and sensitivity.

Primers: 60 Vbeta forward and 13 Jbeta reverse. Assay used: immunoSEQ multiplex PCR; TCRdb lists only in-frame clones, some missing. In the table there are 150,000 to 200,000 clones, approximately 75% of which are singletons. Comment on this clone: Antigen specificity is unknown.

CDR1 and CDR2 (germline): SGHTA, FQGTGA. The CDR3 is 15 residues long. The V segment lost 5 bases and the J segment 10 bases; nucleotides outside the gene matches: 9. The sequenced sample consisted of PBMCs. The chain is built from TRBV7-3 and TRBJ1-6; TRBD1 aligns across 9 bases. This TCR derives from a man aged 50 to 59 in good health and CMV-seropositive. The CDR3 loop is CASSTDRGAASPLHF. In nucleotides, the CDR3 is TGTGCCAGCAGCACGGACAGGGGCGCGGCGTCACCCCTCCACTTT.